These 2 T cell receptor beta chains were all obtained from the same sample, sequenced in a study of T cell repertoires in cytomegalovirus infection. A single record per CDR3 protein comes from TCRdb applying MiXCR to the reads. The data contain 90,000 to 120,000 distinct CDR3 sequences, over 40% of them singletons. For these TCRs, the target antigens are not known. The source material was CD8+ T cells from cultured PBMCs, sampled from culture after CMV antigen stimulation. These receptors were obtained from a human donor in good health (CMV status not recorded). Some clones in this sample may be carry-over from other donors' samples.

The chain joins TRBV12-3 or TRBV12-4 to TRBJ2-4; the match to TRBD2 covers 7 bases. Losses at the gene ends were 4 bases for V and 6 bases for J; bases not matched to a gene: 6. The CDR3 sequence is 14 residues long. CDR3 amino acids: CASSSSSGLNIQYF. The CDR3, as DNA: TGTGCCAGCAGTTCATCTAGCGGCCTAAACATTCAGTACTTC.

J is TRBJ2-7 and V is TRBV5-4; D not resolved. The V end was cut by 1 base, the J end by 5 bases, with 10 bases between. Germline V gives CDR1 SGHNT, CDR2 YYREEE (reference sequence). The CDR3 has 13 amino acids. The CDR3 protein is CASSLKSPHEQYF. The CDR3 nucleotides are TGTGCCAGCAGCTTGAAAAGCCCCCACGAGCAGTACTTC.